These T cell receptor beta chains were read from a single sample in a study of shared clonotypes between healthy human individuals. The repertoire was sequenced with immunoSEQ multiplex PCR; TCRdb's copy has only in-frame clones and lacks some. The sample yields 2 million to 2.5 million clones, just under 95% seen once. Sequencing used naive CD4+ T cells from PBMCs. These receptor sequences come from a man aged 18 to 35 in good health. Some clones in this sample may be carry-over from other donors' samples. The CDR3 runs from the conserved cysteine through the conserved F or W. D genes are given only for firm matches. Clone size is given for some rows only: seen once, a few or many times, or a class if the clone is expanded.

J gene	V gene	clone size	D gene	CDR3 protein	CDR3 DNA
TRBJ1-2	TRBV4-1	few	TRBD1	CASSIPGQGRDGYTF	TGCGCCAGCAGCATACCGGGACAGGGAAGGGATGGCTACACCTTC
TRBJ1-2	TRBV9	-	-	CASSVEFNYGYTF	TGTGCCAGCAGCGTAGAATTTAACTATGGCTACACCTTC
TRBJ2-1	TRBV30	-	TRBD2	CAWSVRAPGSGSYNEQFF	TGTGCCTGGAGTGTACGAGCCCCCGGCAGCGGGAGTTACAATGAGCAGTTCTTC
TRBJ2-5	TRBV28	-	-	CASSLSGSQETQYF	TGTGCCAGCAGTTTATCCGGGAGCCAAGAGACCCAGTACTTC
TRBJ2-2	TRBV5-4	-	-	CASSALGNTGELFF	TGTGCCAGCAGCGCCCTCGGGAACACCGGGGAGCTGTTTTTT
TRBJ2-3	TRBV28	-	TRBD2	CASSSHVAGGGDTQYF	TGTGCCAGCAGTAGTCATGTAGCGGGAGGGGGGGATACGCAGTATTTT
TRBJ1-1	TRBV27	-	TRBD1	CASSSDRVGTEAFF	TGTGCCAGCAGTTCGGACAGGGTGGGCACTGAAGCTTTCTTT
TRBJ1-5	TRBV18	once	-	CASSQYKTVNQPQHF	TGTGCCAGCTCACAATATAAGACTGTGAATCAGCCCCAGCATTTT
TRBJ2-1	TRBV6-1	-	-	CASSEALAVRLVSSYNEQFF	TGTGCCAGCAGTGAAGCGCTGGCGGTACGACTGGTAAGCTCCTACAATGAGCAGTTCTTC
TRBJ2-5	TRBV28	-	TRBD2	CASSPRPGLAGMEETQYF	TGTGCCAGCAGTCCTAGGCCGGGACTAGCGGGGATGGAAGAGACCCAGTACTTC
TRBJ2-7	TRBV28	once	-	CASSYRQVPYEQYF	TGTGCCAGCAGCTATCGGCAGGTGCCCTACGAGCAGTACTTC
TRBJ2-7	TRBV28	-	-	CASSQGTRRNEQYF	TGTGCCAGCAGCCAAGGGACGCGACGGAACGAGCAGTACTTC
TRBJ1-2	TRBV5-1	-	TRBD1	CASSLGTAGVYGYTF	TGCGCCAGCAGCTTAGGGACAGCCGGAGTTTATGGCTACACCTTC
TRBJ2-5	TRBV7-9	-	-	CASSLLGYGRGETQYF	TGTGCCAGCAGCTTACTTGGGTATGGCCGAGGAGAGACCCAGTACTTC
TRBJ2-1	TRBV7-6	-	TRBD2	CASSLELSSGRAYNEQFF	TGTGCCAGCAGCTTAGAATTATCTAGCGGGAGAGCCTACAATGAGCAGTTCTTC
TRBJ2-7	TRBV9	once	TRBD2	CASSTRELAVYEQYF	TGTGCCAGCAGCACCCGTGAACTAGCGGTATACGAGCAGTACTTC
TRBJ1-5	TRBV28	-	-	CASSLSVIRGRPQHF	TGTGCCAGCAGTTTATCCGTCATCAGGGGTCGGCCCCAGCATTTT
TRBJ1-3	TRBV11-2	-	-	CASSLVDPILSGNTIYF	TGTGCCAGCAGCTTAGTTGATCCGATACTCTCTGGAAACACCATATATTTT
TRBJ2-5	TRBV5-1	few	-	CASSLEVQETQYF	TGCGCCAGCAGCTTAGAAGTTCAAGAGACCCAGTACTTC
TRBJ1-2	TRBV9	-	-	CASSGGGRLGYTF	TGTGCCAGCAGTGGAGGGGGGCGGTTGGGCTACACCTTC
TRBJ2-2	TRBV28	-	TRBD1	CASSFGQGYTGELFF	TGTGCCAGCAGTTTTGGACAGGGGTACACCGGGGAGCTGTTTTTT
TRBJ1-3	TRBV28	-	-	CASSLTRYTIYF	TGTGCCAGCAGTTTGACTCGGTACACCATATATTTT
TRBJ2-6	TRBV29-1	-	-	CSVRSSGANVLTF	TGCAGCGTCCGGTCCTCTGGGGCCAACGTCCTGACTTTC
TRBJ2-2	TRBV9	-	TRBD2	CASSVLLAGDTGELFF	TGTGCCAGCAGCGTTCTACTAGCGGGAGACACCGGGGAGCTGTTTTTT
TRBJ2-5	TRBV27	-	TRBD2	CASSSLGAGERETQYF	TGTGCCAGCAGTTCGCTCGGGGCGGGAGAACGGGAGACCCAGTACTTC
TRBJ2-1	TRBV5-1	-	-	CASSLGGGSYNEQFF	TGCGCCAGCAGCTTGGGAGGGGGCTCCTACAATGAGCAGTTCTTC
TRBJ1-1	TRBV6-5	-	-	CASSYGLVTEAFF	TGTGCCAGCAGTTACGGCCTAGTCACTGAAGCTTTCTTT
TRBJ2-1	TRBV27	-	-	CASSWGGGGRWNEQFF	TGTGCCAGCAGTTGGGGTGGTGGGGGACGGTGGAATGAGCAGTTCTTC
TRBJ2-3	TRBV5-6	-	-	CASSLRGVDTQYF	TGTGCCAGCAGCTTGCGAGGGGTGGATACGCAGTATTTT
TRBJ2-1	TRBV9	-	-	CASSVAPRANEQFF	TGTGCCAGCAGCGTAGCCCCGAGGGCCAATGAGCAGTTCTTC
TRBJ2-7	TRBV28	-	TRBD2	CASSSGASGSNEQYF	TGTGCCAGCAGTTCTGGGGCTAGCGGGAGCAACGAGCAGTACTTC
TRBJ2-2	TRBV5-1	-	-	CASSLGGPSGELFF	TGCGCCAGCAGCTTGGGAGGGCCGAGCGGGGAGCTGTTTTTT
TRBJ2-7	TRBV5-1	once	-	CASSRDGQPTF	TGCGCCAGCAGCCGGGACGGTCAACCGACCTTC
TRBJ2-3	TRBV9	-	TRBD1	CASSVRQGRTDTQYF	TGTGCCAGCAGCGTCCGACAGGGTCGCACAGATACGCAGTATTTT
TRBJ2-3	TRBV2	-	TRBD1	CASSEGGLGRGQDTQYF	TGTGCCAGCAGTGAAGGCGGATTGGGCAGGGGGCAAGATACGCAGTATTTT
TRBJ1-5	TRBV5-1	-	-	CASSFGTEQPQHF	TGCGCCAGCAGCTTCGGCACAGAACAGCCCCAGCATTTT
TRBJ2-7	TRBV6-4	-	TRBD2	CATTGRGGRAYEQYF	TGTGCCACCACCGGTCGGGGGGGGAGGGCCTACGAGCAGTACTTC